This passage covers 27 T cell receptor beta chains from one sample sequenced in a study of identical twins (dated by TCRdb to the mid-2010s). The library was made by 5' RACE. TCRdb records Illumina HiSeq 2000 as the sequencer. The public reads were reanalyzed by TCRdb: fastp trimming at Q25, MiXCR alignment, in-frame beta chains only. Every CDR3 protein is listed once, alongside the most common genes and DNA of its rows. Present in this sample are hundreds of thousands of distinct CDR3 sequences, about 20% of which were seen just once. The ten largest clones capture more than 4% of the sample. The same sample was also used in a study of T cells expressing NK-cell markers.

Sequencing used PBMCs. The receptor source for this set is a woman in her late teens or twenties in good health.

The V gene is TRBV29-1, the J gene TRBJ1-5; 9 bases are a match to TRBD1. CDR3 length equals 13 residues. Germline V gives CDR1 SQVTM, CDR2 ANQGSEA. V shed 4 bases, J shed 5 bases, and the junction held 3 bases outside the gene matches. For the CDR3, the DNA is TGCAGCGTTGCTAGGACAGGGGATCAGCCCCAGCATTTT. It codes for CSVARTGDQPQHF.

This clonotype occurred a few times. The genes are TRBV20-1 and TRBJ2-5, with TRBD2 as a possible D gene (6 bases). This CDR3 spans 12 amino acids. Germline V gene lookup returns CDR1 DFQATT and CDR2 SNEGSKA (reference sequence). The V and J ends lost 5 bases and 5 bases respectively, with 12 bases between them. The CDR3 is CSAGSGRETQYF. The CDR3 DNA sequence: TGCAGTGCTGGTAGCGGAAGGGAGACCCAGTACTTC.

This clonotype was seen only a few times. The chain links TRBV20-1 to TRBJ2-7, with 10 bases lining up with TRBD2. CDR3 length: 16 amino acids. Losses at the gene ends were 2 bases for V and 7 bases for J; bases not matched to a gene: 14. Per germline, CDR1 DFQATT and CDR2 SNEGSKA (reference sequence). The CDR3 bases are TGCAGTGCTAGATCGTGGGGTAGCGGGGGGCCGGGGGAGCAGTACTTC. It specifies CSARSWGSGGPGEQYF.

The chain links TRBV6-2 or TRBV6-3 to TRBJ2-7; TRBD2 matches at 7 bases. Germline CDR1 and CDR2: MNHEY and SVGEGT. CDR3 length: 14 amino acids. J lost 4 bases, V lost 2 bases, and 5 bases had no gene match. The CDR3 DNA follows: TGTGCCAGCAGTTACCGGCGGGAGCTGTACGAGCAGTACTTC. Translated: CASSYRRELYEQYF.

The chain recombines TRBV4-3 with TRBJ2-5; tentative D call: TRBD2 (5 bases). Germline lookup yields CDR1 LGHNA and CDR2 YSLEER. V lost 4 bases and J lost 4, with 13 bases in between. The CDR3 consists of 14 residues. This chain's CDR3 is CASSPALRGETQYF. The DNA of the CDR3 is TGCGCCAGCAGCCCGGCTCTCCGGGGAGAGACCCAGTACTTC.

Many counts were recorded for this clonotype. V and J are TRBV19 and TRBJ2-7, with D perhaps TRBD2 (6 bases). This CDR3 has 13 amino acids. Trimming took off 9 bases at V and 1 base at J, with 13 bases between the two ends. The V gene's germline CDR1 is LNHDA and CDR2 SQIVND (reference sequence). The CDR3 nucleotides are TGTGCCAGCAGTGGGGGACTGTCCTACGAGCAGTACTTC. Translation gives CASSGGLSYEQYF.

The rearrangement joins TRBV15 to TRBJ2-2; D may be TRBD1 or TRBD2 (5 bases each). Germline V CDR1 and CDR2: LNHNV, YYDKDF (reference sequence). The V end was cut by 5 bases, the J end by 6 bases, with 19 bases between. This CDR3 is built from 16 residues. CDR3 nucleotides: TGTGCCACCAGCCCCCTTCTTTGGGGGTTAGCCGGGGAGCTGTTTTTT. Protein sequence: CATSPLLWGLAGELFF.

The chain recombines TRBV12-3 or TRBV12-4 with TRBJ1-4; D possibly corresponds to TRBD1 (5 bases). Trimming removed 0 bases from V and 8 bases from J, with 13 bases in between. The CDR3 covers 15 residues. The CDR3 sequence: CASSLARQGGEKLFF. For the CDR3, the DNA is TGTGCCAGCAGTTTAGCGCGGCAGGGTGGGGAAAAACTGTTTTTT.

This clonotype has more than one count but fewer than ten. The V call is TRBV18, the J call TRBJ2-6; 8 bases match TRBD1. This CDR3 has 18 amino acids. The ends lost 3 bases at V and 0 bases at J; junction bases unmatched: 7. CDR1 is KGHSH and CDR2 is LQKENI in the germline V gene. DNA of the CDR3: TGTGCCAGCTCACCCAGGGACAGGTTAATCTCTGGGGCCAACGTCCTGACTTTC. Translation gives CASSPRDRLISGANVLTF.

This clonotype was recorded a few times. The chain has TRBV5-4 and TRBJ1-2; D uncertain. V was shortened by 0 bases and J by 1 base, with 13 bases between the two germline ends. Per the germline V gene, CDR1 is SGHNT and CDR2 is YYREEE (reference sequence). This CDR3 spans 16 amino acids. CDR3 sequence reads: CASSLVSGRYNYGYTF. The CDR3 nucleotides read TGTGCCAGCAGCTTGGTATCTGGACGTTATAACTATGGCTACACCTTC.

The V and J genes are TRBV10-3 and TRBJ2-2, with TRBD2 as a possible D gene (7 bases). The V gene lost 8 bases and the J gene lost 6 bases, with 19 bases spanning the gap. Germline CDR1 ENHRY, CDR2 SYGVKD. The CDR3 runs to 15 residues. CDR3 nucleotides: TGTGCCATCGGGTCAACGGGGGGCGCACCCGGGGAGCTGTTTTTT. Residues: CAIGSTGGAPGELFF.

The chain carries TRBV7-2 and TRBJ2-5; no definite D call. The CDR3 extends over 13 amino acids. Trimming removed 2 bases from V and 5 bases from J, with 9 bases in between. CDR1 and CDR2 from the germline V gene are SGHTA and FQGNSA. The CDR3 sequence is CASSLSLWETQYF. For the CDR3, the DNA is TGTGCCAGCAGCTTAAGCTTGTGGGAGACCCAGTACTTC.

This clonotype has a handful of counts. DNA of the CDR3: TGTGCCATCAGTGGGGGTTCGATGACAGATACGCAGTATTTT. Amino acids: CAISGGSMTDTQYF. V and J are TRBV10-3 and TRBJ2-3; D remains unclear. The V gene lost 4 bases and the J gene lost 3 bases, with 11 bases spanning the gap. The CDR3 extends over 14 amino acids. CDR1 is ENHRY and CDR2 is SYGVKD in the germline V gene.

This rearrangement joins TRBV6-1 to TRBJ2-2; no reliable D call. The V gene lost 2 bases and the J gene lost 0 bases, with 10 bases spanning the gap. Germline loops: CDR1 MNHNS, CDR2 SASEGT. This CDR3 spans 16 amino acids. CDR3 in DNA: TGTGCCAGCAGTGAATGGCGTCTAGCGAACACCGGGGAGCTGTTTTTT. Amino acid sequence: CASSEWRLANTGELFF.

This clonotype came up many times. The chain carries TRBV12-3 or TRBV12-4 and TRBJ1-5; D might be TRBD1 (6 bases). V was pared by 6 bases and J by 4 bases, with 13 bases between. The CDR3 extends over 14 amino acids. CDR3 sequence reads: CASSLTGGNQPQHF. DNA for the CDR3: TGTGCCAGCAGCTTGACAGGAGGGAATCAGCCCCAGCATTTT.

This clonotype has just a few counts. The genes are TRBV20-1 and TRBJ2-1; 7 nucleotides agree with TRBD2. This CDR3 is built from 16 residues. Germline CDR1 is DFQATT and CDR2 is SNEGSKA (reference sequence). Trimming took 3 bases from V and 2 from J; bases not matched to a gene: 10. The CDR3 region has the DNA TGCAGTGCTAGGTCCCCCCAGCGGGGTGCCTACAATGAGCAGTTCTTC. It specifies CSARSPQRGAYNEQFF.

This clonotype was observed a handful of times. The chain joins TRBV9 to TRBJ2-2; D gene unclear. Germline V gives CDR1 SGDLS, CDR2 YYNGEE. CDR3 size: 15 residues. Trimming cost V 0 bases and J 4 bases, with 10 bases left between them. The CDR3 loop is CASSVVVGLTGELFF. The CDR3, as DNA: TGTGCCAGCAGCGTAGTAGTAGGGCTCACCGGGGAGCTGTTTTTT.

The V and J genes are TRBV20-1 and TRBJ1-6, with D unresolved. V was cut by 6 bases and J by 7 bases, with 16 bases left in between. Germline V lookup: CDR1 DFQATT, CDR2 SNEGSKA (reference sequence). CDR3 length: 14 residues. The CDR3 sequence is CSAGRTASNSPLHF. In DNA form, the CDR3 reads TGCAGTGCAGGGAGGACCGCCTCGAATTCACCCCTCCACTTT.

The gene calls are TRBV5-1 and TRBJ2-3; D is unresolved. Germline CDR1 SGHRS, CDR2 YFSETQ. Trimming took off 7 bases at V and 3 bases at J, with 12 bases between the two ends. The CDR3 is made up of 13 amino acids. The CDR3 region is CASAIGPTDTQYF. The CDR3 nucleotides are TGCGCCAGCGCCATAGGTCCGACAGATACGCAGTATTTT.

The rearrangement uses TRBV6-1 and TRBJ2-2, with 7 bases lining up with TRBD1. The CDR3 length is 16 residues. The V gene end was trimmed by 2 bases and the J gene end by 1 base; junction bases not matched to a gene: 4. CDR1 and CDR2 from the germline V gene are MNHNS and SASEGT. The CDR3 reads CASSERRQGNTGELFF. In nucleotides, the CDR3 is TGTGCCAGCAGTGAACGAAGACAGGGGAACACCGGGGAGCTGTTTTTT.

This rearrangement joins TRBV7-2 to TRBJ2-1; no clear D. This CDR3 has 12 residues. The germline CDR1 and CDR2 sequences are SGHTA and FQGNSA. Trimming shortened V by 6 bases and J by 12 bases, and 15 bases separated the two germline ends. The DNA of the CDR3 is TGTGCCAGCAGGCAGGATGCCCCGGGGCAGTTCTTC. Amino acids: CASRQDAPGQFF. The full variable domain, its missing parts supplied by reference TRBV7-2 and TRBJ2-1, is GAGVSQSPSNKVTEKGKDVELRCDPISGHTALYWYRQSLGQGLEFLIYFQGNSAPDKSGLPSDRFSAERTGGSVSTLTIQRTQQEDSAVYLCASRQDAPGQFFGPGTRLTVL.

A few counts support this clonotype. V usage is TRBV29-1 and J usage is TRBJ2-7; D not resolved. This CDR3 has 10 residues. Per germline, CDR1 SQVTM and CDR2 ANQGSEA. Trimming removed 7 bases at V and 3 bases at J, with 7 bases between. CDR3 protein: CSAVSYEQYF. In nucleotides, the CDR3 is TGCAGCGCTGTTAGCTACGAGCAGTACTTC.

Many counts were recorded for this clonotype. The chain combines TRBV5-1 with TRBJ2-1, with 7 bases identical to TRBD2. V shed 8 bases and J 0 bases; nucleotides not matched to a gene: 5. Germline CDR1 reads SGHRS; CDR2 reads YFSETQ. The CDR3 runs to 14 residues. CDR3 amino acids: CASLGGGSYNEQFF. The CDR3 nucleotides read TGCGCCAGTCTGGGCGGGGGCTCCTACAATGAGCAGTTCTTC. Drawing the rest from reference TRBV5-1 and TRBJ2-1, the complete variable domain is KAGVTQTPRYLIKTRGQQVTLSCSPISGHRSVSWYQQTPGQGLQFLFEYFSETQRNKGNFPGRFSGRQFSNSRSEMNVSTLELGDSALYLCASLGGGSYNEQFFGPGTRLTVL.

V is TRBV29-1 and J is TRBJ2-5; tentative D call: TRBD1 (6 bases). This CDR3 is 11 amino acids long. Trimming left V 6 bases short and J 5 bases short, with 10 bases between. Looked up from germline, CDR1 is SQVTM and CDR2 is ANQGSEA. CDR3 nucleotide sequence: TGCAGCGTCCAGAGGGGGGAGACCCAGTACTTC. It is translated as CSVQRGETQYF.

The chain recombines TRBV5-5 with TRBJ1-1, with a possible D match to TRBD1 (5 bases). The CDR3 totals 14 residues. Germline V gene sequence: CDR1 SGHKS, CDR2 YYEKEE (reference sequence). V was shortened by 7 bases and J by 4 bases, with 17 bases between the two germline ends. The CDR3 region is CASWGRDRSTEAFF. The CDR3, as DNA: TGTGCCAGCTGGGGTAGGGACCGTAGCACTGAAGCTTTCTTT.

This clonotype was recorded once. The chain joins TRBV27 to TRBJ2-3; perhaps TRBD2 as D (7 bases). Trimming removed 4 bases at V and 2 bases at J, with 13 bases between. CDR1 and CDR2 from the germline V gene are MNHEY and SMNVEV (reference sequence). CDR3 length: 15 residues. CDR3 DNA sequence: TGTGCCAGCAGTTCCACGGGGGGCCTCACAGATACGCAGTATTTT. This codes for CASSSTGGLTDTQYF.

The rearrangement joins TRBV3-1 to TRBJ2-7, with 7 bases lining up with TRBD1. From germline, CDR1 is LGHDT and CDR2 YNNKEL (reference sequence). The CDR3 runs to 12 residues. With V trimmed by 4 bases and J by 6 bases, 3 bases remained unmatched. This chain's CDR3 is CASSRRQGEQYF. CDR3 DNA: TGTGCCAGCAGCCGCCGACAGGGCGAGCAGTACTTC.